What follows are 10 T cell receptor beta chains derived from one specimen sequenced in a study of T cell changes during pregnancy in multiple sclerosis. TCRdb's table, derived via immunoSEQ multiplex PCR, lists solely in-frame clones and lacks some. The data show about 36,000 clones, roughly 91% seen once. Sequencing used CD4+ T cells from peripheral blood mononuclear cells, obtained in the second trimester of pregnancy. The origin of the receptors is a female donor in good health, enrolled as a control in a pregnancy study.

This chain connects TRBV6-1 to TRBJ2-3; 7 bases line up with TRBD2. CDR3 size: 15 residues. Germline V CDR1 and CDR2: MNHNS, SASEGT. The V and J ends lost 7 bases and 3 bases, in that order; junction bases with no gene match: 10. The CDR3 reads CASTSGDGPTDTQYF. The CDR3 bases are TGTGCCAGCACGAGCGGGGACGGGCCGACAGATACGCAGTATTTT.

The chain recombines TRBV6-7 with TRBJ2-1; D gene uncertain. TRBV6-7 is sorted into the ORF group, with uncertain function. The ends were cut back, 9 bases at V and 6 bases at J, with 6 bases in the middle. This CDR3 has 10 residues. The CDR3 bases are TGTGCCAGTCGGGTCAATGAGCAGTTCTTC. It encodes CASRVNEQFF.

The V gene is TRBV2, the J gene TRBJ2-1; D ambiguous. Trimming took off 6 bases at V and 7 bases at J, with 7 bases between the two ends. Per germline, CDR1 SNHLY and CDR2 FYNNEI. The length of the CDR3 is 11 residues. In DNA, the CDR3 is TGTGCCAGCAGAGCCGTAAATGAGCAGTTCTTC. It encodes CASRAVNEQFF. Full variable domain (outside the CDR3, taken from reference TRBV2 and TRBJ2-1): EPEVTQTPSHQVTQMGQEVILRCVPISNHLYFYWYRQILGQKVEFLVSFYNNEISEKSEIFDDQFSVERPDGSNFTLKIRSTKLEDSAMYFCASRAVNEQFFGPGTRLTVL.

The J gene is TRBJ2-5, the V gene TRBV7-2, with 10 nucleotides matching TRBD2. Germline CDR1 and CDR2: SGHTA and FQGNSA. The CDR3 sequence is 18 residues long. The V segment lost 4 bases and the J segment 4 bases; nucleotides outside the gene matches: 15. The CDR3 protein is CASSSLGRLAGGGETQYF. The DNA of the CDR3 is TGTGCCAGCAGCTCACTGGGGAGATTAGCGGGAGGCGGAGAGACCCAGTACTTC.

The V call is TRBV10-2, the J call TRBJ2-2; a possible D gene is TRBD2 (6 bases). The CDR3 is 17 amino acids. V dropped 7 bases and J dropped 8 bases, with 26 bases sitting between them. CDR1 WSHSY and CDR2 SAAADI come from the germline V gene. In DNA form, the CDR3 reads TGCGCCAGCAAGACACCGCTCGGGACCCACGGGGGAGGGGAGCTGTTTTTT. This sequence encodes CASKTPLGTHGGGELFF.

This clone occurred once. The rearrangement uses TRBV9 and TRBJ2-5; 8 bases fit TRBD2. The CDR3 runs 14 residues. Looked up from germline, CDR1 is SGDLS and CDR2 is YYNGEE. The J segment lost 5 bases and the V segment lost 0 bases, leaving 3 bases of the junction unmatched. In DNA form, the CDR3 reads TGTGCCAGCAGCGTAGGACTAGCGCTCGAGACCCAGTACTTC. Its translation is CASSVGLALETQYF.

The rearrangement links TRBV7-2 to TRBJ1-2; D is undetermined. Trimming pared 5 bases from V and 10 bases from J, leaving 23 bases between. The germline V gene encodes CDR1 SGHTA and CDR2 FQGNSA. This CDR3 comprises 15 residues. CDR3 region: CASSTGGGVGSLYTF. DNA for the CDR3: TGTGCCAGCAGCACCGGTGGCGGGGTCGGGAGTCTCTACACCTTC.

The gene calls are TRBV15 and TRBJ2-2; no definite D call. This CDR3 comprises 12 residues. V shed 0 bases and J shed 7 bases, with 3 bases lying between them. Germline V gene lookup returns CDR1 LNHNV and CDR2 YYDKDF (reference sequence). The CDR3: CATSRDIGELFF. CDR3 in DNA: TGTGCCACCAGCAGAGATATCGGGGAGCTGTTTTTT.

The sample holds one count of this clone. The genes are TRBV30 and TRBJ1-1; D remains unclear. Trimming pared 5 bases from V and 0 bases from J, leaving 10 bases between. This CDR3 region has 13 residues. CDR1 is GTSNPN and CDR2 is SVGIG in the germline V gene (reference sequence). The CDR3 reads CAWAAFLNTEAFF. DNA of the CDR3: TGTGCCTGGGCCGCGTTTTTGAACACTGAAGCTTTCTTT.

The V call is TRBV6-6, the J call TRBJ2-3; 7 bases align to TRBD2. Germline-derived CDR1 and CDR2 are MNHNY and SVGAGI (reference sequence). CDR3 length: 16 residues. J lost 3 bases, V lost 6 bases, and 12 bases had no gene match. The CDR3: CASSRGGLRMTDTQYF. CDR3 bases: TGTGCCAGCAGCCGCGGGGGACTAAGAATGACAGATACGCAGTATTTT.